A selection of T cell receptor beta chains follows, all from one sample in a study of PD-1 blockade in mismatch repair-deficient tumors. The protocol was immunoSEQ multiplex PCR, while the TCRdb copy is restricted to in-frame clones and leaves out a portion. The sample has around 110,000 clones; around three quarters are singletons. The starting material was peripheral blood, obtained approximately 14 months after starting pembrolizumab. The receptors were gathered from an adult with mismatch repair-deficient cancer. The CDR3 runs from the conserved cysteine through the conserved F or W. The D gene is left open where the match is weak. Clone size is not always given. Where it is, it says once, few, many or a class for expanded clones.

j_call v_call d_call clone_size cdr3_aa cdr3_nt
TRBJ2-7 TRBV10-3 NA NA CAISYPPDLQGREQYF TGTGCCATCAGCTACCCCCCGGACTTGCAGGGACGAGAGCAGTACTTC
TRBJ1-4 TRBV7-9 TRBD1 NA CASSFGTGEEKLFF TGTGCCAGCAGCTTCGGGACAGGGGAGGAAAAACTGTTTTTT
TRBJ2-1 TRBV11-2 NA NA CASRETGARQFF TGTGCCAGCAGGGAAACGGGAGCCCGGCAGTTCTTC
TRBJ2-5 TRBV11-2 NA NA CASSLVGIYQETQYF TGTGCCAGCAGCTTAGTCGGGATATACCAAGAGACCCAGTACTTC
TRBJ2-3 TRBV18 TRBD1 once CASSPGGQGTTDTQYF TGTGCCAGCTCACCGGGAGGACAGGGAACCACAGATACGCAGTATTTT
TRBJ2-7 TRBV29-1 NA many CSVGQAAYEQYF TGCAGCGTTGGGCAGGCGGCCTACGAGCAGTACTTC
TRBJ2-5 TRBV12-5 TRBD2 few CASGPGLDQETQYF TGTGCTAGTGGTCCGGGACTAGACCAAGAGACCCAGTACTTC
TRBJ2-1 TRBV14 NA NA CASSPASGTFYNEQFF TGTGCCAGCAGCCCCGCTTCCGGGACTTTCTACAATGAGCAGTTCTTC
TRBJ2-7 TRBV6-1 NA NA CASSEIGRTEQYF TGTGCCAGCAGTGAAATCGGACGGACCGAGCAGTACTTC
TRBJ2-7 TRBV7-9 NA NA CASSLVSGGGEQYF TGTGCCAGCAGCTTAGTTTCGGGGGGCGGCGAGCAGTACTTC
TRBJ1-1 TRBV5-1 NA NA CASKKEGGTEAFF TGCGCCAGCAAAAAGGAAGGCGGGACTGAAGCTTTCTTT
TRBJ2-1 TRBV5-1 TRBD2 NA CASSHAGLAGTGGYNEQFF TGCGCCAGCAGCCATGCGGGACTAGCGGGAACGGGAGGCTACAATGAGCAGTTCTTC
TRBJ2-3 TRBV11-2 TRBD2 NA CASSLASGRVPDTQYF TGTGCCAGCAGCTTGGCGAGCGGGAGGGTACCAGATACGCAGTATTTT
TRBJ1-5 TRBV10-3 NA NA CAIRVDSNQPQHF TGTGCCATCAGAGTCGATAGCAATCAGCCCCAGCATTTT
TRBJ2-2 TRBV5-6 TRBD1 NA CASSWDRGPKDTGELFF TGTGCCAGCAGCTGGGACAGGGGGCCGAAGGACACCGGGGAGCTGTTTTTT
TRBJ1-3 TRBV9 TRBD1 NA CASSVEGGFNSGNTIYF TGTGCCAGCAGCGTCGAAGGGGGCTTTAACTCTGGAAACACCATATATTTT
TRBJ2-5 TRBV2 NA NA CASSADSAQETQYF TGTGCCAGCAGTGCGGACAGCGCCCAAGAGACCCAGTACTTC
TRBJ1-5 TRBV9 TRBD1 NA CASSQGADQPQHF TGTGCCAGCTCCCAGGGGGCTGATCAGCCCCAGCATTTT
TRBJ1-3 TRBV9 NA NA CASSLDGLSGNTIYF TGTGCCAGCAGCCTCGACGGCCTCTCTGGAAACACCATATATTTT
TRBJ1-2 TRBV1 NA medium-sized CTSSETGGVGYTF TGCACCAGCAGCGAAACAGGGGGCGTCGGCTACACCTTC
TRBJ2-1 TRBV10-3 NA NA CAISVSNEQFF TGTGCCATCAGCGTCTCGAATGAGCAGTTCTTC
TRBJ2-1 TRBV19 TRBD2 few CASSVAGGGYNEQFF TGTGCCAGTAGTGTAGCGGGAGGTGGCTACAATGAGCAGTTCTTC
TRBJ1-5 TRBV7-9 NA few CASSLGANQPQHF TGTGCCAGCAGCTTAGGGGCCAATCAGCCCCAGCATTTT